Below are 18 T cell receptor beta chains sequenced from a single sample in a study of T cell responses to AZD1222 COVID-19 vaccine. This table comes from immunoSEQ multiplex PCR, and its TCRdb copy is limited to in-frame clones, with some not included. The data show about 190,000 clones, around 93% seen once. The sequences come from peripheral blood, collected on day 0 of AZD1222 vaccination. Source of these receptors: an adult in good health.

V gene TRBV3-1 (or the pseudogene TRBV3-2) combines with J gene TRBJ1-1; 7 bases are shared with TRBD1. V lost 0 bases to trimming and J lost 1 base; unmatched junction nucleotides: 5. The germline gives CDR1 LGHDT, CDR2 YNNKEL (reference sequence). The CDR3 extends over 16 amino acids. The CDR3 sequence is CASSQDPTGRNTEAFF. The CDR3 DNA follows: TGTGCCAGCAGCCAAGATCCGACAGGGCGGAACACTGAAGCTTTCTTT.

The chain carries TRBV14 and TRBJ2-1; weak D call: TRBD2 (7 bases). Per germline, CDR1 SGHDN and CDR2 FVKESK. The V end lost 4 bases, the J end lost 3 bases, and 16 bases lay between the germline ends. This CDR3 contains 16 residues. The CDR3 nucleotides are TGTGCCAGCAGCCGCCGAGGGGGGGTCGACTACAATGAGCAGTTCTTC. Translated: CASSRRGGVDYNEQFF. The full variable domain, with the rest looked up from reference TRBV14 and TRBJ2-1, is EAGVTQFPSHSVIEKGQTVTLRCDPISGHDNLYWYRRVMGKEIKFLLHFVKESKQDESGMPNNRFLAERTGGTYSTLKVQPAELEDSGVYFCASSRRGGVDYNEQFFGPGTRLTVL.

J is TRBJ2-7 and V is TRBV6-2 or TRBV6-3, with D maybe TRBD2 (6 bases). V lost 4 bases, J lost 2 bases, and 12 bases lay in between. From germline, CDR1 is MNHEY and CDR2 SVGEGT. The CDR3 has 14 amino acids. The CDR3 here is CASSSQTRTYEQYF. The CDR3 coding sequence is TGTGCCAGCAGTTCCCAGACTAGAACCTACGAGCAGTACTTC.

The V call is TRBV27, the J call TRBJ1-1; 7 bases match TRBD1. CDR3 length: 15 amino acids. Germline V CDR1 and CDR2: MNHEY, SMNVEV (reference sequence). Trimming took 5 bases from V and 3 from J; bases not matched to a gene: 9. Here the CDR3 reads CASSPRDSSYTEAFF. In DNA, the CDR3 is TGTGCCAGCAGTCCCAGGGACAGCTCATACACTGAAGCTTTCTTT.

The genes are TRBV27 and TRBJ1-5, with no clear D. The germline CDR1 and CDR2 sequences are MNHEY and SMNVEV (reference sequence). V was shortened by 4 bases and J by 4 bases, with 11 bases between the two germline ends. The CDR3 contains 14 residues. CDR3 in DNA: TGTGCCAGCAGTTCATATGATTCGAATCAGCCCCAGCATTTT. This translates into CASSSYDSNQPQHF.

CDR3 DNA: TGTGCCAGCAGTGAGGGGCCGACAGATACGCAGTATTTT. Translating it yields CASSEGPTDTQYF. This chain uses TRBV6-1 with TRBJ2-3; tentative D call: TRBD1 (5 bases). V dropped 3 bases and J dropped 3 bases, with 7 bases sitting between them. Germline assignment: CDR1 MNHNS and CDR2 SASEGT. The CDR3 length is 13 residues.

As DNA, the CDR3 is TGCGCCAGCAGCCGGGACATCTACAATGAGCAGTTCTTC. Protein product: CASSRDIYNEQFF. The chain is built from TRBV4-3 and TRBJ2-1; D is perhaps TRBD1 (6 bases). CDR3 size: 13 residues. The ends were cut back, 4 bases at V and 3 bases at J, with 7 bases in the middle. The V gene's germline CDR1 is LGHNA and CDR2 YSLEER.

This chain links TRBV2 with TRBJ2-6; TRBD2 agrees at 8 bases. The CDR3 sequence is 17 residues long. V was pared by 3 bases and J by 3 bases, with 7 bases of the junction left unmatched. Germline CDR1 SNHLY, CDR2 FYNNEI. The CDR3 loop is CASSDPAGVGGANVLTF. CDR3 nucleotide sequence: TGTGCCAGCAGTGATCCAGCGGGAGTGGGTGGGGCCAACGTCCTGACTTTC.

As DNA, the CDR3 is TGCGCCAGCAGCCCGGACAGGGTCGGTGGCTACACCTTC. Protein product: CASSPDRVGGYTF. V is TRBV5-1 and J is TRBJ1-2; 8 nucleotides match TRBD1. Germline V gene sequence: CDR1 SGHRS, CDR2 YFSETQ. Trimming at V came to 4 bases and at J to 7 bases, leaving 6 bases not matched to a gene. The CDR3 has 13 residues.

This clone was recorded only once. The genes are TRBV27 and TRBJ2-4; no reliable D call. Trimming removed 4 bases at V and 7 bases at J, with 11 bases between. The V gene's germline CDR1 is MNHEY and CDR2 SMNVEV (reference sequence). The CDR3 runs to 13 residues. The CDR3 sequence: CASSSYQGNIQYF. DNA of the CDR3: TGTGCCAGCAGTTCCTACCAAGGGAACATTCAGTACTTC.

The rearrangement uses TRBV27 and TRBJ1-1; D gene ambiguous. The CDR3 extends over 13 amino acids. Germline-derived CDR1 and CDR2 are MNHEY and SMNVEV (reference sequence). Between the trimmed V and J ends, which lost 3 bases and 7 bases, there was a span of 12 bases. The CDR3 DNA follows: TGTGCCAGCAGTTTCGCGGATCGGGTTGAAGCTTTCTTT. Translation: CASSFADRVEAFF.

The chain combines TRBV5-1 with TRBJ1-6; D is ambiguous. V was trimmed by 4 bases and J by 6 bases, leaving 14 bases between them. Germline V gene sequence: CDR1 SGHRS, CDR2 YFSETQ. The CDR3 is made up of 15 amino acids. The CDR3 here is CASSAGAFANSPLHF. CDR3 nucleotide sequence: TGCGCCAGCAGCGCTGGAGCCTTCGCTAATTCACCCCTCCACTTT.

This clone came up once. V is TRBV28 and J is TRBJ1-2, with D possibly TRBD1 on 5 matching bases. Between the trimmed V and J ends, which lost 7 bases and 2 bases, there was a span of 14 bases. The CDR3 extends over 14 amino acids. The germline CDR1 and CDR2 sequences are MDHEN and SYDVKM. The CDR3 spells CASTQRQTNYGYTF. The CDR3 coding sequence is TGTGCCAGCACCCAGCGACAGACGAACTATGGCTACACCTTC.

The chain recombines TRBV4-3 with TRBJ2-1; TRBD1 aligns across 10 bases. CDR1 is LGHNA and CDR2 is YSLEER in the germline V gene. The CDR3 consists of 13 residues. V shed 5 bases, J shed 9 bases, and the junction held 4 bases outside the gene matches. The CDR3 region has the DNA TGCGCCAGCAGCGCCCGACAGGGGGCTGAGCAGTTCTTC. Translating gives CASSARQGAEQFF.

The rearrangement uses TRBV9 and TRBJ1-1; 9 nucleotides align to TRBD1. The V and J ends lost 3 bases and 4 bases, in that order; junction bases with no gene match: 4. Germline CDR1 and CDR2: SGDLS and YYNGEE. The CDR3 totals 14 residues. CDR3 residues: CASSETGGFTEAFF. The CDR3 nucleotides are TGTGCCAGCAGCGAGACAGGGGGATTCACTGAAGCTTTCTTT.

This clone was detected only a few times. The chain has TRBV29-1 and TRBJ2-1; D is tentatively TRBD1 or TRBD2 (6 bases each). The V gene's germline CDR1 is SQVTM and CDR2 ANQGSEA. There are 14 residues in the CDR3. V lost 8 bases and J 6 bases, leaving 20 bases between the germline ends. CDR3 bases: TGCAGCCTCTTGCGGGGCAGGGGAGGCAATGAGCAGTTCTTC. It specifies CSLLRGRGGNEQFF.

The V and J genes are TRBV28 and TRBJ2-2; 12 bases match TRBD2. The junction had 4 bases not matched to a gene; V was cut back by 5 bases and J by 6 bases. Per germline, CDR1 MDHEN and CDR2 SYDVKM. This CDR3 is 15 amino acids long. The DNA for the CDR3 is TGTGCCAGCAGTACGTCTAGCGGGAGGGCCGGGGAGCTGTTTTTT. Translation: CASSTSSGRAGELFF.

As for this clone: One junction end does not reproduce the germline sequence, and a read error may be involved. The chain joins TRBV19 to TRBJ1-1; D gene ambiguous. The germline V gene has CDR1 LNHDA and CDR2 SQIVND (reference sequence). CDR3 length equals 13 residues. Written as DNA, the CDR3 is TGTGCCAGTACTAGAAACGCGAACGCTGAAGCTTTCTTT. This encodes CASTRNANAEAFF. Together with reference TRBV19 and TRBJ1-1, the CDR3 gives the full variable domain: DGGITQSPKYLFRKEGQNVTLSCEQNLNHDAMYWYRQDPGQGLRLIYYSQIVNDFQKGDIAEGYSVSREKKESFPLTVTSAQKNPTAFYLCASTRNANAEAFFGQGTRLTVV.